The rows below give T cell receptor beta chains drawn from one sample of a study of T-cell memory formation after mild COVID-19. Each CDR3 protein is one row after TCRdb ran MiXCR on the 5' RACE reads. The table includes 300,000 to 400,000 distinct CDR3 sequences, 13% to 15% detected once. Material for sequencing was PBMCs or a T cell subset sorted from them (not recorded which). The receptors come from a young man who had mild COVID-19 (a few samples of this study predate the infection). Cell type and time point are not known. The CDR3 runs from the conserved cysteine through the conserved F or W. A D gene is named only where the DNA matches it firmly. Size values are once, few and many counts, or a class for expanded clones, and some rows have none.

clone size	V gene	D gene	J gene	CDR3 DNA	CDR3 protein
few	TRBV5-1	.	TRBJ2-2	TGCGCCAGCAGCTTGGGGTCCTCTGGGGAGCTGTTTTTT	CASSLGSSGELFF
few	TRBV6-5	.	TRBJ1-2	TGTGCCACCTGGGGGGCCTATGGCTACACCTTC	CATWGAYGYTF
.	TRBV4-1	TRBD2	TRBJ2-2	TGCGCCAGCAGCCAAGCCCCCCCGGGGGGGAACACCGGGGAGCTGTTTTTT	CASSQAPPGGNTGELFF
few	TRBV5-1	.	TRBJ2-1	TGCGCCAGCACGGGAGCATATGAGCAGTTCTTC	CASTGAYEQFF
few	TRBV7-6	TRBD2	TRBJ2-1	TGTGCCAGCAGTCCGCGGGGGGATCGGAATGAGCAGTTCTTC	CASSPRGDRNEQFF
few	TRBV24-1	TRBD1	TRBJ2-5	TGTGCCACCAGTGACCGGACAGGGGCAGAGACCCAGTACTTC	CATSDRTGAETQYF
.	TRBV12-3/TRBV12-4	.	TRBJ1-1	TGTGCCAGCAGTTTTGGGGGCGCGCAAGTTGAAGCTTTCTTT	CASSFGGAQVEAFF
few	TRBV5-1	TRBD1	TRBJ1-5	TGCGCCAGCAGCTTTACAGGGGTGGGTCAGCCCCAGCATTTT	CASSFTGVGQPQHF
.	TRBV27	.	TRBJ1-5	TGTGCCAGCAGGCGACAAGAGCATCAGCCCCAGCATTTT	CASRRQEHQPQHF
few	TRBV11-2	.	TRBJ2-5	TGTGCCAGCAGCTTAGGGGGCCCCAAAGAGACCCAGTACTTC	CASSLGGPKETQYF
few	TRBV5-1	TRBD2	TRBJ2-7	TGCGCCAGCAGCTTCGCGGGGGGAGGAGACGAGCAGTACTTC	CASSFAGGGDEQYF
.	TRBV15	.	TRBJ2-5	TGTGCCACCAGTACGCGGAGTGGGCAAGAGACCCAGTACTTC	CATSTRSGQETQYF
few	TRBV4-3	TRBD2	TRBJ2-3	TGCGCCAGCAGCCAAGATTTTGGGGGGGACACAGATACGCAGTATTTT	CASSQDFGGDTDTQYF
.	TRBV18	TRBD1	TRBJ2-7	TGTGCCAGCTCACCACCTCGAGGGGGCGAGTACGAGCAGTACTTC	CASSPPRGGEYEQYF
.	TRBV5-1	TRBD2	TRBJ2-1	TGCGCCAGCAGCTTGGTGGCTAGCGGGGTGAGCTCCTACAATGAGCAGTTCTTC	CASSLVASGVSSYNEQFF
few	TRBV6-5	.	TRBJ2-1	TGTGCCAGCAGTTACTGGGACGGTCGCTCCTACAATGAGCAGTTCTTC	CASSYWDGRSYNEQFF
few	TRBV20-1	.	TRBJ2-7	TGCAGTGCTAGGTTCTCCCCCTACGAGCAGTACTTC	CSARFSPYEQYF
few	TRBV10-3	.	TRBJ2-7	TGTGCCATCAGCGACATTGCGCACGAGCAGTACTTC	CAISDIAHEQYF
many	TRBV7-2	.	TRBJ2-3	TGTGCCAGCAGTATTTCAGGGCCGCAAGATACGCAGTATTTT	CASSISGPQDTQYF
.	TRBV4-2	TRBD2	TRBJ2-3	TGTGCCAGCAGCCAGGAGCGGGCAGCGGGGGGGTCAAATACGCAGTATTTT	CASSQERAAGGSNTQYF
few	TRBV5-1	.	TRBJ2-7	TGCGCCAGCAGATCAGGGGACGAGCAGTACTTC	CASRSGDEQYF
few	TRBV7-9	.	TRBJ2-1	TGTGCCAGCAGCTCTGGTCCGGGCAAGTGGCAGCAGTTCTTC	CASSSGPGKWQQFF
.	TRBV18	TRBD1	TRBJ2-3	TGTGCCAGCTCACCCAGGGGGCGGATGGATACGCAGTATTTT	CASSPRGRMDTQYF
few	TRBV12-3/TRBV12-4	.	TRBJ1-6	TGTGCCAGCAGTTTTGAGGGTACTAATTCACCCCTCCACTTT	CASSFEGTNSPLHF
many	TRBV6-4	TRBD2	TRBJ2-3	TGTGCCAGCAGTGAGTCTAGCGGGGGGCCCACAGATACGCAGTATTTT	CASSESSGGPTDTQYF
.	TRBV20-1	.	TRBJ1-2	TGCAGTGCTAGAGAAGGGCACGATGGCTACACCTTC	CSAREGHDGYTF
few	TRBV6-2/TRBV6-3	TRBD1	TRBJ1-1	TGTGCCAGCAGTTATCGACAGGGGGACACTGAAGCTTTCTTT	CASSYRQGDTEAFF
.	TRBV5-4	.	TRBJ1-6	TGTGCCAGCAGCGAGGACAGTAATTCACCCCTCCACTTT	CASSEDSNSPLHF
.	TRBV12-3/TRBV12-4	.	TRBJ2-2	TGTGCCAGCAGTTTAAACAGACAAACCGGGGAGCTGTTTTTT	CASSLNRQTGELFF
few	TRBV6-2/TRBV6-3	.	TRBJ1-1	TGTGCCAGCAGTCCAAGACGAGGGGCTCTGTTGAACACTGAAGCTTTCTTT	CASSPRRGALLNTEAFF
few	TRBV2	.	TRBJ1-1	TGTGCCAGCAGTGTTGGGGCCTGGGGCACTGAAGCTTTCTTT	CASSVGAWGTEAFF
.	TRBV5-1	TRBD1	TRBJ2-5	TGCGCCAGCAGCTTTTTCGGGACAGGGAAGGAAGAGACCCAGTACTTC	CASSFFGTGKEETQYF
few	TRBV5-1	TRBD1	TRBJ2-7	TGCGCCAGCAGCTTGGACAGGGGGATAGAGGAGCAGTACTTC	CASSLDRGIEEQYF
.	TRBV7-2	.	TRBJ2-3	TGTGCCAGCAGCTCGTACGGCGATACGCAGTATTTT	CASSSYGDTQYF
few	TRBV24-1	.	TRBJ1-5	TGTGCCACCAGTGAGTGGGACCGACGGCCCAATCAGCCCCAGCATTTT	CATSEWDRRPNQPQHF
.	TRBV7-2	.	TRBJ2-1	TGTGCCAGCAGCACTGCCGCGGGGCCGGGTAATGAGCAGTTCTTC	CASSTAAGPGNEQFF
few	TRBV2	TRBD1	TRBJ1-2	TGTGCCAGCAGCGAACAGGGGGCTCACTATGGCTACACCTTC	CASSEQGAHYGYTF
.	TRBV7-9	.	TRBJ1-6	TGTGCCAGCAGCTTCCCGGGATCACCCCTCCACTTT	CASSFPGSPLHF
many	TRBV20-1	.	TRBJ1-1	TGCAGTGCTACGGGACGGATGAACACTGAAGCTTTCTTT	CSATGRMNTEAFF
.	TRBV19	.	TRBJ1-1	TGTGCCAGTAGTATTTTCGGGACGACTGGAACTGAAGCTTTCTTT	CASSIFGTTGTEAFF
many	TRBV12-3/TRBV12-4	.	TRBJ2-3	TGTGCCAGCAGTTTCCCCGGGGAACTATCACCTCTCCCGCAGTATTTT	CASSFPGELSPLPQYF